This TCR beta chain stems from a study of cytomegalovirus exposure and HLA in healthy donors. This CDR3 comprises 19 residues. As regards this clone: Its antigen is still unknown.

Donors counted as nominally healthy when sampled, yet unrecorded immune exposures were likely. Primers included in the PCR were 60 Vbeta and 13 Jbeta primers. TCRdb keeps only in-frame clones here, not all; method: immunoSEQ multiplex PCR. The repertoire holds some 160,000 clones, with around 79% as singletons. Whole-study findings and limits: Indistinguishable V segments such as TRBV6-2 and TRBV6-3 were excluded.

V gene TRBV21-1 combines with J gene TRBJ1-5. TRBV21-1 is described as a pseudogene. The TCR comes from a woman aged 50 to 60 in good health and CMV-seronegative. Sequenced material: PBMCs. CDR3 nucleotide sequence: TGTGCCAGCAGCAACCGGACTGGGAGGGGCGCAAATAGCAATCAGCCCCAGCATTTT. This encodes CASSNRTGRGANSNQPQHF.